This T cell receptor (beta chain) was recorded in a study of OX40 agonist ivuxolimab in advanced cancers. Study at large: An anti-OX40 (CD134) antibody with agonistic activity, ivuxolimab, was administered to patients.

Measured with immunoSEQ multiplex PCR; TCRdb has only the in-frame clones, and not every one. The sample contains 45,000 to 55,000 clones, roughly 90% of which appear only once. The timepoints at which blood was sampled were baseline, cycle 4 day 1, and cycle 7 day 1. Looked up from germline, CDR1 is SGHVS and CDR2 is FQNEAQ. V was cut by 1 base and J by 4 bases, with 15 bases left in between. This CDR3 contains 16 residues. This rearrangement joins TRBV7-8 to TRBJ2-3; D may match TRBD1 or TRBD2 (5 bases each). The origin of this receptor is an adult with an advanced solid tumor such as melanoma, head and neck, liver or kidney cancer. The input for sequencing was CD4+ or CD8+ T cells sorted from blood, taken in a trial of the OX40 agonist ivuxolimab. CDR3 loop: CASSLVSTRGADTQYF. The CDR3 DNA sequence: TGTGCCAGCAGCTTAGTTAGCACTCGGGGCGCAGATACGCAGTATTTT.